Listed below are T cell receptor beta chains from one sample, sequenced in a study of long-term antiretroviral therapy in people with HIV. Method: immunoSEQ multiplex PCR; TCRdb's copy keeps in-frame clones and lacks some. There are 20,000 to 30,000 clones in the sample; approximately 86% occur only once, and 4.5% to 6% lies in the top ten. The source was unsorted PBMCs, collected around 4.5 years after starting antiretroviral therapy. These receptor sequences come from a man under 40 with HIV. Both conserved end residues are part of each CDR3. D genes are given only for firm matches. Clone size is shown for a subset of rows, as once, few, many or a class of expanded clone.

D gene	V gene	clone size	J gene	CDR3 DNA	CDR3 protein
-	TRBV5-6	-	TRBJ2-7	TGTGCCAGCAGCTTGGAGGGGGGGGAGCAGTACTTC	CASSLEGGEQYF
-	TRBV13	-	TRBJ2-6	TGTGCCAGCAGCTTAGAAGGGCGGCCCCAATTCGGGGCCAACGTCCTGACTTTC	CASSLEGRPQFGANVLTF
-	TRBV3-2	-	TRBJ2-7	TGTGCCAGCAGGATCGAGCGTCGGTTC	CASRIERRF
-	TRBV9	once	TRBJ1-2	TGTGCCAGCAGCGTAGCGTCGGGAATCGGCTATGGCTACACCTTC	CASSVASGIGYGYTF
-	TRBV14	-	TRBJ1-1	TGTGCCAGCAGCCAACCCGTACGGGGAGCGAACACTGAAGCTTTCTTT	CASSQPVRGANTEAFF
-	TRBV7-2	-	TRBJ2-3	TGTGCCAGCAGCTTAACAGATACGCAGTATTTT	CASSLTDTQYF
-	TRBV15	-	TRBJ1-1	TGTGCCACCAGCAGAGGCAGGAACACTGAAGCTTTCTTT	CATSRGRNTEAFF
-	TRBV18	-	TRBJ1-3	TGTGCCAGCTCACCTAGGACAGAGGACACCATATATTTT	CASSPRTEDTIYF
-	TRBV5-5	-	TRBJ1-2	TGTGCCAGCTCGGGCCTCTTCAACTATGGCTACACCTTC	CASSGLFNYGYTF
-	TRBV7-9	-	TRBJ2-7	TGTGCCAGCAGCTTAAGCAGCTACGAGCAGTACTTC	CASSLSSYEQYF
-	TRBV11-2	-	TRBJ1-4	TGTGCCAGCAGCTTAGATCGGGGCGAAAAACTGTTTTTT	CASSLDRGEKLFF
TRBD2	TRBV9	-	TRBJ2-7	TGTGCCAGCAGCGTAGGGACTAGCGACTACGAGCAGTACTTC	CASSVGTSDYEQYF
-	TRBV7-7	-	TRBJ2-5	TGTGCTAGCAGCTTTGGGGACGGGACAAGGGAGACCCAGTACTTC	CASSFGDGTRETQYF
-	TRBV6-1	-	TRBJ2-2	TGTGCCAGCAGTGAAGTCAGGACAAGCACCGGGGAGCTGTTTTTT	CASSEVRTSTGELFF
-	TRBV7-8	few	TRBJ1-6	TGTGCCAGCAGCTTAACGAATTCACCCCTCCACTTT	CASSLTNSPLHF
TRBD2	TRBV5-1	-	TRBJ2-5	TGCGCCAGCAGCTTGCGGCTAGCGGATTACCAAGAGACCCAGTACTTC	CASSLRLADYQETQYF
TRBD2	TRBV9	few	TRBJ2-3	TGTGCCAGCAGCGTACTAGCGGGGCCCACAGATACGCAGTATTTT	CASSVLAGPTDTQYF
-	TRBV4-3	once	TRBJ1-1	TGCGCCAGCAGCCAAGAGGATATGAACACTGAAGCTTTCTTT	CASSQEDMNTEAFF
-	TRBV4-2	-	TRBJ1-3	TGTGCCAGCAGCCACGATCGGGGCTCTGGAAACACCATATATTTT	CASSHDRGSGNTIYF
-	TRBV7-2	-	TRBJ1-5	TGTGCCAGCAGCTTTTTTGCGAATCAGCCCCAGCATTTT	CASSFFANQPQHF
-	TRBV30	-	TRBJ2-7	TGTGCCTGGAGATTAGCGGCAGACGAGCAGTACTTC	CAWRLAADEQYF
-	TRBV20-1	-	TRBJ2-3	TGCAGTGTGCGAGGCCCAGATACGCAGTATTTT	CSVRGPDTQYF
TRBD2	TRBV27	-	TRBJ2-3	TGTGCCAGCAGCTCGCCCGGACTAGCGGGAGATACGCAGTATTTT	CASSSPGLAGDTQYF
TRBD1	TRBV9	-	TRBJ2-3	TGTGCCAGCAGTGGACAGGGAAGCACAGATACGCAGTATTTT	CASSGQGSTDTQYF
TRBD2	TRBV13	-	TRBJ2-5	TGTGCCAGCAGTCTCGGACTAGCGGGGGAGTTGTACTTC	CASSLGLAGELYF
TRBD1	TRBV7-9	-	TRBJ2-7	TGTGCCAGCAGCTACTCTGCAGGGGGCGAGCAGTACTTC	CASSYSAGGEQYF
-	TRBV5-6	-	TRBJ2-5	TGTGCCAGCAGCTTTTTACGGCTACAAGAGACCCAGTACTTC	CASSFLRLQETQYF
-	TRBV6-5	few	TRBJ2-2	TGTGCCAGCAGCCCCGGGGGGCAGGGACGGGAGCTGTTTTTT	CASSPGGQGRELFF
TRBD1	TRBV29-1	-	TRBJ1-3	TGCAGCGCGGGACAGGGGGCCGGAAACACCATATATTTT	CSAGQGAGNTIYF